This entry is about one T cell receptor (beta chain). As yet, its antigen is unknown. The repertoire was sequenced with immunoSEQ multiplex PCR; TCRdb's copy has only in-frame clones and lacks some. The table lists a few hundred thousand clones, approximately 83% of them singletons, with approximately 7% in the top ten. The data were taken from a study of Ad26.COV2.S vaccination and SARS-CoV-2 variants. General study results and limits: Among vaccine recipients, spike-specific TCR breadth exceeded that of placebo recipients. Estimates derived from TCR breadth and depth analyses may have underestimated total T cell responses.

As to treatment: about 20 received Ad26.COV2.S at low or high dose, single or two shots; roughly 5 received placebo; per-sample allocation not given. Sampling took place 63 days after the first vaccine or placebo injection. Based in Boston, the donor was an adult of 18-55 years. It was Wuhan-strain SARS-CoV-2 spike that the Ad26 vaccine vector expressed. Germline-derived CDR1 and CDR2 are LNHDA and SQIVND (reference sequence). Trimming stripped 3 bases from V and 10 bases from J, with 21 bases between. This CDR3 has 15 amino acids. The gene calls are TRBV19 and TRBJ1-1, with D perhaps matching TRBD1 (6 bases). This sequence originates from a person between 18 and 65 years old who received the Ad26.COV2.S COVID-19 vaccine or a placebo. The source was peripheral blood, collected in a trial of Ad26.COV2.S vaccine versus placebo. The CDR3 reads CASSIFPRGTWGAFF. CDR3 nucleotide sequence: TGTGCCAGTAGTATCTTCCCCAGGGGAACCTGGGGAGCTTTCTTT.